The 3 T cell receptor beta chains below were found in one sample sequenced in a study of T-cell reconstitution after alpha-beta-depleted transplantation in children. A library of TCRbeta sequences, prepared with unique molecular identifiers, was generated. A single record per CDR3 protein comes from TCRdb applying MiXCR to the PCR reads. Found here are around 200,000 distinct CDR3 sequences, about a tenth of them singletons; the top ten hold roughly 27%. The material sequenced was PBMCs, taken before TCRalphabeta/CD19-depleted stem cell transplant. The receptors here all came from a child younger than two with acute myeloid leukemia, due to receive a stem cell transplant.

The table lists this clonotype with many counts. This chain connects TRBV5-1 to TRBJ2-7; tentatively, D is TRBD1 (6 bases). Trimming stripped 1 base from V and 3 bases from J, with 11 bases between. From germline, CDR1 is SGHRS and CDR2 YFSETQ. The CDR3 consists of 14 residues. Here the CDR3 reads CASSLWTDSYEQYF. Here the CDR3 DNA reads TGCGCCAGCAGCTTGTGGACAGACAGCTACGAGCAGTACTTC. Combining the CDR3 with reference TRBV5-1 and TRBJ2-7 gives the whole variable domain KAGVTQTPRYLIKTRGQQVTLSCSPISGHRSVSWYQQTPGQGLQFLFEYFSETQRNKGNFPGRFSGRQFSNSRSEMNVSTLELGDSALYLCASSLWTDSYEQYFGPGTRLTVT.

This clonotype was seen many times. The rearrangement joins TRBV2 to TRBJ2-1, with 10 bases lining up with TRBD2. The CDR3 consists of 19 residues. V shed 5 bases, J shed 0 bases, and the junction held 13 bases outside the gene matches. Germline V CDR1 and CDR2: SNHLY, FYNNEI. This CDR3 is CASSYPGLADLISYNEQFF. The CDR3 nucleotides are TGTGCCAGCAGTTACCCCGGACTAGCGGATCTTATCTCCTACAATGAGCAGTTCTTC.

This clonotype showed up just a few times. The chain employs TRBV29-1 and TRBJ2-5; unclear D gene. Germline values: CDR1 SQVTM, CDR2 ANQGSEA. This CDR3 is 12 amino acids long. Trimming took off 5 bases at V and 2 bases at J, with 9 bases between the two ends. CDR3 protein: CSVLDEQETQYF. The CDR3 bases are TGCAGCGTTTTGGACGAGCAAGAGACCCAGTACTTC.